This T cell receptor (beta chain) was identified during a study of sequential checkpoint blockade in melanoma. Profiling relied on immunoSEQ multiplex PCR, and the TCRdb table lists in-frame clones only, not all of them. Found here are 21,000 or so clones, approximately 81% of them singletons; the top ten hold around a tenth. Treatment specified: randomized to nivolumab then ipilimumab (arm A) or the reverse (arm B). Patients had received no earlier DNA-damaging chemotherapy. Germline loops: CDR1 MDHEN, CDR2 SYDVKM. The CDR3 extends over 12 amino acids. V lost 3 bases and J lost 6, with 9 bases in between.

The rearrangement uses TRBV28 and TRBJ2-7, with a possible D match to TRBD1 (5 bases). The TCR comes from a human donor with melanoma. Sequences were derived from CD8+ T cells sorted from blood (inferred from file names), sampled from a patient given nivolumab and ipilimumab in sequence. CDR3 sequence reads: CASSFTGIEQYF. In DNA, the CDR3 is TGTGCCAGCAGTTTTACAGGCATCGAGCAGTACTTC.